Following are 15 T cell receptor beta chains from one sample sequenced in a study of T cells expressing NK-cell markers. Using the 5' RACE reads, TCRdb records one entry per CDR3 protein without DNA. The sample table includes roughly 300,000 distinct CDR3 sequences. Input material: blood T cells: a sorted CD56 or NKG2C T cell subset, CD4+ or CD8+ T cells, or bulk PBMC T cells (not recorded which). Receptors were obtained from a woman between 18 and 75 years old in good health.

The chain combines TRBV7-2 with TRBJ1-6; TCRdb's D call of TRBD1 is untestable without DNA. Germline V gene lookup returns CDR1 SGHTA and CDR2 FQGNSA. The CDR3 length is 15 residues. This CDR3 reads CASSSRQGNSSPLHF.

The genes are TRBV20-1 and TRBJ1-1; TCRdb returns TRBD1, unconfirmable since there is no DNA. CDR1 and CDR2 (germline): DFQATT, SNEGSKA (reference sequence). This CDR3 is 15 amino acids long. The CDR3 loop reads CSAPTPTGMNTEAFF.

The CDR3 reads CASSLVNGGGTDTQYF. The gene calls are TRBV5-1 and TRBJ2-3; as DNA is missing, the TRBD1 call by TCRdb cannot be tested. This CDR3 spans 16 amino acids. Looked up from germline, CDR1 is SGHRS and CDR2 is YFSETQ.

This sequence joins TRBV6-2 or TRBV6-3 and TRBJ1-1. Germline V gene sequence: CDR1 MNHEY, CDR2 SVGEGT. This CDR3 contains 15 residues. CDR3 residues: CASSLVDRLNTEAFF.

The chain joins TRBV20-1 to TRBJ1-2; TCRdb gives TRBD1 as the D gene, but with no DNA this cannot be confirmed. The germline V gene encodes CDR1 DFQATT and CDR2 SNEGSKA (reference sequence). The CDR3 is made up of 12 amino acids. This CDR3 is CSARTGGNGYTF.

The rearrangement uses TRBV7-9 and TRBJ1-1. CDR1 and CDR2 from the germline V gene are SEHNR and FQNEAQ (reference sequence). This CDR3 contains 14 residues. The CDR3 region is CASSPPPLNTEAFF.

CDR3 sequence reads: CASSLAFGRKMGTDTQYF. The genes are TRBV11-1 and TRBJ2-3. Germline assignment: CDR1 SGHAT and CDR2 FQDESV (reference sequence). The CDR3 has 18 amino acids.

The V gene is TRBV6-2 or TRBV6-3, the J gene TRBJ1-1; TCRdb's assignment of TRBD1 cannot be checked, as there is no DNA. Germline V gene lookup returns CDR1 MNHEY and CDR2 SVGEGT. The CDR3 has 18 amino acids. CDR3 amino acids: CASSYSIRDIYMNTEAFF.

The V call is TRBV28, the J call TRBJ2-4; TCRdb returns TRBD1, unconfirmable since there is no DNA. CDR1 MDHEN and CDR2 SYDVKM come from the germline V gene. The CDR3 totals 12 residues. The CDR3 loop reads CASGAGISIQYF. The whole variable domain, remainder taken from reference TRBV28 and TRBJ2-4, is DVKVTQSSRYLVKRTGEKVFLECVQDMDHENMFWYRQDPGLGLRLIYFSYDVKMKEKGDIPEGYSVSREKKERFSLILESASTNQTSMYLCASGAGISIQYFGAGTRLSVL.

The chain links TRBV5-1 to TRBJ2-3; TCRdb designates TRBD1, a call that cannot be tested without DNA. CDR1 is SGHRS and CDR2 is YFSETQ in the germline V gene. The CDR3 covers 15 residues. CDR3: CASSLRTGSTDTQYF.

This chain connects TRBV14 to TRBJ2-1; the D call from TCRdb, TRBD1, cannot be confirmed without DNA. The CDR3 is 16 amino acids. Looked up from germline, CDR1 is SGHDN and CDR2 is FVKESK. The CDR3 protein is CASSPPGLGGENEQFF.

The CDR3 reads CATSPQQHGASGGAGETQYF. The J gene is TRBJ2-5, the V gene TRBV4-2; TCRdb reports TRBD2, a call that lacks DNA to check it against. Germline-derived CDR1 and CDR2 are LGHNA and YNFKEQ. The CDR3 loop spans 20 amino acids.

The chain has TRBV12-3 or TRBV12-4 and TRBJ1-5; without DNA, the TCRdb call of TRBD1 cannot be checked. The CDR3 is 15 amino acids. The chain's CDR3 is CASSNRDHSSQPQHF.

This chain links TRBV7-2 with TRBJ2-7; as DNA is missing, the TRBD2 call by TCRdb cannot be tested. The length of the CDR3 is 14 residues. Germline V gene sequence: CDR1 SGHTA, CDR2 FQGNSA. The CDR3 here is CASTLIAVTYEQYF.

The chain recombines TRBV10-3 with TRBJ2-5; without DNA, the TCRdb call of TRBD1 cannot be checked. CDR1 is ENHRY and CDR2 is SYGVKD in the germline V gene. The CDR3 sequence is 14 residues long. The CDR3 reads CATLTPGHKETQYF.